This TCR beta chain was retrieved from a study of glioma-infiltrating T cells. The iRepertoire nested amplicon-rescue multiplex PCR amplified TCR alpha and beta CDR3s from RNA. TCRdb itself ran the multiplex PCR reads through MiXCR, one entry per CDR3 protein. This sample has fewer than 500,000 distinct CDR3 sequences; around 45% occur once, and the top ten carry about 11%. This clonotype has ten or more counts. Sequencing input: glioma tissue, nonneoplastic brain tissue, or PBMCs (not recorded which). The source is a human donor with low-grade glioma or glioblastoma, undergoing nonglioma brain surgery, or in good health (not recorded which).

Written as DNA, the CDR3 is TGTGCCAGCAGCTCCAAACAGACTAGCGGGAGGGCCGCGACAGATACGCAGTATTTT. It encodes CASSSKQTSGRAATDTQYF. V gene TRBV7-2 combines with J gene TRBJ2-3, with TRBD2 matching 14 bases. V shed 4 bases, J shed 3 bases, and the junction held 12 bases outside the gene matches. The CDR3 loop spans 19 amino acids. Germline V gene data show CDR1 as SGHTA and CDR2 as FQGNSA.